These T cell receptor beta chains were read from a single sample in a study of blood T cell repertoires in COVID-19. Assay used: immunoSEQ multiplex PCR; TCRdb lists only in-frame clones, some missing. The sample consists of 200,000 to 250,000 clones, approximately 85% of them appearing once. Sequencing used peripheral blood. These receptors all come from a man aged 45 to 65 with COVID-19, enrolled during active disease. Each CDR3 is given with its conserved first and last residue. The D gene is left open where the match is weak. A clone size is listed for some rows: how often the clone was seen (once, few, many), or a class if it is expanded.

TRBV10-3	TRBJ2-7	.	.	CATASGTYEQYF	TGTGCCACCGCCTCAGGTACCTACGAGCAGTACTTC
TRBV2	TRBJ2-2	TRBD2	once	CASSERTSESGELFF	TGTGCCAGCAGTGAACGGACTAGCGAGTCCGGGGAGCTGTTTTTT
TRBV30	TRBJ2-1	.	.	CAWSRSTAPLIGEQFF	TGTGCCTGGAGCCGTTCGACAGCCCCTCTTATCGGTGAGCAGTTCTTC
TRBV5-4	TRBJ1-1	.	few	CASSLFRGLWDTEAFF	TGTGCCAGCAGCTTATTTAGAGGGCTGTGGGACACTGAAGCTTTCTTT
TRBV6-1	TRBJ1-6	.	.	CASSEEPRMGLIGSLHF	TGTGCCAGCAGTGAAGAGCCGAGGATGGGACTCATCGGATCCCTCCACTTT
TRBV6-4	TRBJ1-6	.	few	CARITDLSYNSPLHF	TGTGCCAGGATAACAGATCTTTCCTATAATTCACCCCTCCACTTT
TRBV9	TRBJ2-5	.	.	CASSVDVGRQETQYF	TGTGCCAGCAGCGTAGATGTTGGCAGGCAAGAGACCCAGTACTTC
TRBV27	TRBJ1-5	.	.	CASSWTAYQPQHF	TGTGCCAGCAGTTGGACAGCCTATCAGCCCCAGCATTTT
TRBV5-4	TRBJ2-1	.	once	CASSLRTEQFF	TGTGCCAGCAGCTTAAGGACAGAGCAGTTCTTC
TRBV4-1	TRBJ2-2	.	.	CASSQAQGGTGELFF	TGCGCCAGCAGCCAAGCCCAGGGGGGAACCGGGGAGCTGTTTTTT
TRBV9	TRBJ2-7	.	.	CASSPTGVYEQYF	TGTGCCAGCAGTCCAACAGGAGTCTACGAGCAGTACTTC
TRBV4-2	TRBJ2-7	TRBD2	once	CASSQVSSSGGIEQYF	TGTGCCAGCAGCCAAGTCTCTTCCAGCGGGGGCATCGAGCAGTACTTC
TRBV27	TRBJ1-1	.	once	CASSIHPQVNTEAFF	TGTGCCAGCAGTATTCACCCACAAGTGAACACTGAAGCTTTCTTT
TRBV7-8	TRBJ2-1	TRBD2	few	CASSLVGLANEQFF	TGTGCCAGCAGCTTAGTCGGACTAGCGAATGAGCAGTTCTTC
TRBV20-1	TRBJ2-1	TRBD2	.	CSASLTSGNNEQFF	TGCAGTGCTAGTTTAACTAGCGGAAACAATGAGCAGTTCTTC
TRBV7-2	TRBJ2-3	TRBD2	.	CASKPSGSTDTQYF	TGTGCCAGCAAACCTAGCGGGAGCACAGATACGCAGTATTTT
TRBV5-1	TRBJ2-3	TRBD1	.	CASSLFGPGQGGDTQYF	TGCGCCAGCAGCTTGTTCGGGCCTGGACAGGGTGGAGATACGCAGTATTTT
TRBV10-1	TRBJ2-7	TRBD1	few	CASSEGGRGHEQYF	TGCGCCAGCAGTGAAGGGGGCAGGGGCCACGAGCAGTACTTC
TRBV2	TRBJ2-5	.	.	CASRTFQETQYF	TGTGCCAGCAGAACATTTCAAGAGACCCAGTACTTC
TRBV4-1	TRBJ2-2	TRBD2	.	CASSPSGAGGGTGELFF	TGCGCCAGCAGCCCTAGTGGGGCGGGGGGAGGTACCGGGGAGCTGTTTTTT
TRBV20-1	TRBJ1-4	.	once	CSASRGMGNEKLFF	TGCAGTGCCAGTCGGGGTATGGGGAATGAAAAACTGTTTTTT
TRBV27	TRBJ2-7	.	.	CASSSGAAYEQYF	TGTGCCAGCAGTTCGGGAGCAGCCTACGAGCAGTACTTC
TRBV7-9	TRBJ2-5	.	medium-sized	CASSLATGQETQYF	TGTGCCAGCAGCTTAGCGACAGGCCAAGAGACCCAGTACTTC
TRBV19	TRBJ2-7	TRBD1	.	CASSIRQGYEQYF	TGTGCCAGTAGTATAAGACAGGGCTACGAGCAGTACTTC
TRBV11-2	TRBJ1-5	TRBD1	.	CASSLDSVPGQGSSQPQHF	TGTGCCAGCAGCTTAGATTCGGTCCCGGGACAGGGGAGCAGTCAGCCCCAGCATTTT